Listed here are 29 T cell receptor beta chains from one sample, sequenced in a study of blood T cell repertoires in COVID-19. Clones were read by immunoSEQ multiplex PCR, and TCRdb kept only the in-frame ones, dropping some. The sample has 83,000 or so clones, 70% to 90% seen once; the top ten hold under 8.5%. Sequencing was carried out using peripheral blood. The receptors were sampled from a man aged 80 or over with active or convalescent COVID-19.

The chain joins TRBV6-5 to TRBJ2-1; a possible D gene is TRBD2 (5 bases). The CDR3 is 15 amino acids. Trimming removed 7 bases from V and 8 bases from J, with 21 bases in between. The germline gives CDR1 MNHEY, CDR2 SVGAGI. CDR3 bases: TGTGCCAGCATGGGAGAGCGGCTAGCTCTGGATGAGCAGTTCTTC. The encoded protein is CASMGERLALDEQFF.

This chain connects TRBV7-2 to TRBJ2-6; D gene unclear. CDR3 length equals 13 residues. Germline values: CDR1 SGHTA, CDR2 FQGNSA. V was cut by 8 bases and J by 0 bases, with 5 bases left in between. This CDR3 is CASRGSGANVLTF. The CDR3 DNA reads TGTGCCAGCCGCGGCTCTGGGGCCAACGTCCTGACTTTC.

The chain links TRBV3-1 (or the pseudogene TRBV3-2) to TRBJ1-5; D remains unclear. V shed 1 base and J shed 0 bases, with 10 bases lying between them. Germline-derived CDR1 and CDR2 are LGHDT and YNNKEL (reference sequence). The CDR3 loop spans 16 amino acids. The CDR3 DNA reads TGTGCCAGCAGCCAAGGAGTGTTCCCTAGCAATCAGCCCCAGCATTTT. Translating it yields CASSQGVFPSNQPQHF.

The CDR3 nucleotides are TGTGCCAGCAGCCAGAATAATTCACCCCTCCACTTT. Protein product: CASSQNNSPLHF. This rearrangement joins TRBV7-2 to TRBJ1-6; D uncertain. The ends were cut back, 5 bases at V and 5 bases at J, with 4 bases in the middle. The germline V gene encodes CDR1 SGHTA and CDR2 FQGNSA. The length of the CDR3 is 12 residues.

This sequence joins TRBV2 and TRBJ1-1; D possibly corresponds to TRBD1 (6 bases). The germline gives CDR1 SNHLY, CDR2 FYNNEI. This CDR3 region has 13 residues. V lost 1 base and J 5 bases, leaving 8 bases between the germline ends. CDR3 region: CASSEGGRTEAFF. CDR3 in DNA: TGTGCCAGCAGTGAAGGGGGGCGGACTGAAGCTTTCTTT.

This sequence joins TRBV6-5 and TRBJ1-1, with 7 positions matching TRBD1. With V trimmed by 5 bases and J by 7 bases, 7 bases remained unmatched. Per germline, CDR1 MNHEY and CDR2 SVGAGI. The CDR3 is 13 residues long. The CDR3 region has the DNA TGTGCCAGCAGTCGACAGGGTTACGGTGAAGCTTTCTTT. It is translated as CASSRQGYGEAFF.

The chain is built from TRBV5-6 and TRBJ2-2, with 14 bases matching TRBD2. This CDR3 is 17 amino acids long. Looked up from germline, CDR1 is SGHDT and CDR2 is YYEEEE. Losses at the gene ends were 5 bases for V and 4 bases for J; bases not matched to a gene: 7. CDR3 protein: CASSLGLAGARTGELFF. For the CDR3, the DNA is TGTGCCAGCAGTCTGGGACTAGCGGGGGCACGCACCGGGGAGCTGTTTTTT.

The chain recombines TRBV19 with TRBJ1-1; unclear D gene. Looked up from germline, CDR1 is LNHDA and CDR2 is SQIVND (reference sequence). Trimming shortened V by 3 bases and J by 5 bases, and 16 bases separated the two germline ends. The CDR3 sequence is 15 residues long. In DNA form, the CDR3 reads TGTGCCAGTAGTATGCACCCACCCTCAGAAACTGAAGCTTTCTTT. Translation: CASSMHPPSETEAFF.

The chain carries TRBV13 and TRBJ2-2; 8 bases agree with TRBD1. Germline V CDR1 and CDR2: PRHDT, FYEKMQ (reference sequence). V was clipped by 5 bases and J by 2 bases; unmatched bases: 13. The CDR3 is 18 amino acids. CDR3 sequence (DNA): TGTGCCAGCAGCAGGCCAAAATCTGGGACAGGCAACACCGGGGAGCTGTTTTTT. Protein sequence: CASSRPKSGTGNTGELFF.

The chain combines TRBV11-2 with TRBJ1-2, with 7 bases lining up with TRBD1. V dropped 5 bases and J dropped 2; count of bases not matched to a gene: 5. In germline, CDR1 is SGHAT, CDR2 FQNNGV. The CDR3 loop spans 14 amino acids. The CDR3 spells CASSPPTGNYGYTF. Written as DNA, the CDR3 is TGTGCCAGCAGCCCTCCGACAGGGAACTATGGCTACACCTTC.

In its sample, this clone was seen a few times. This chain joins TRBV7-6 and TRBJ1-1; D possibly corresponds to TRBD1 (5 bases). This CDR3 spans 14 amino acids. The V gene's germline CDR1 is SGHVS and CDR2 FNYEAQ. V lost 5 bases and J 1 base, leaving 11 bases between the germline ends. Here the CDR3 DNA reads TGTGCCAGCAGCGCTTTCGGGGGGAACACTGAAGCTTTCTTT. Amino acid sequence: CASSAFGGNTEAFF.

This clone was seen only once. In nucleotides, the CDR3 is TGTGCCAGCGGCCCGGGGAGCAATCAGCCCCAGCATTTT. This codes for CASGPGSNQPQHF. The chain has TRBV9 and TRBJ1-5; unclear D gene. V was cut by 7 bases and J by 1 base, with 9 bases left in between. CDR1 is SGDLS, CDR2 YYNGEE, per germline. This CDR3 comprises 13 residues. The variable domain in full, completed from reference TRBV9 and TRBJ1-5, reads DSGVTQTPKHLITATGQRVTLRCSPRSGDLSVYWYQQSLDQGLQFLIQYYNGEERAKGNILERFSAQQFPDLHSELNLSSLELGDSALYFCASGPGSNQPQHFGDGTRLSIL.

This chain links TRBV5-8 with TRBJ1-1; possible D gene TRBD1, 5 bases. The germline gives CDR1 SGHTS, CDR2 YDEGEE. The CDR3 runs 15 residues. V was shortened by 0 bases and J by 5 bases, with 14 bases between the two germline ends. DNA for the CDR3: TGTGCCAGCAGCTTGGCCGGGGGGGTATGGACTGAAGCTTTCTTT. Protein sequence: CASSLAGGVWTEAFF.

In this sample, this clone turned up a few times. The rearrangement links TRBV19 to TRBJ1-1; perhaps TRBD1 as D (5 bases). This CDR3 has 14 amino acids. The V gene's germline CDR1 is LNHDA and CDR2 SQIVND (reference sequence). Trimming cost V 2 bases and J 4 bases, with 11 bases left between them. This chain's CDR3 is CASSISDQGTEAFF. The CDR3, as DNA: TGTGCCAGTAGTATATCCGACCAGGGCACTGAAGCTTTCTTT.

The chain couples TRBV15 to TRBJ2-5; 9 bases match TRBD2. With 0 bases clipped from V and 3 bases from J, the junction kept 8 bases outside the gene matches. Per germline, CDR1 LNHNV and CDR2 YYDKDF (reference sequence). The CDR3 loop spans 17 amino acids. CDR3 in DNA: TGTGCCACCAGCAGAGATCGGCGCGGGAGGGCCAAAGAGACCCAGTACTTC. Its translation: CATSRDRRGRAKETQYF.

The sample holds a few counts of this clone. The chain joins TRBV19 to TRBJ1-2, with 10 bases aligning to TRBD1. This CDR3 is built from 14 residues. After removal of 6 bases from V and 6 bases from J, the junction contained 7 bases not matched to a gene. Germline V gene data show CDR1 as LNHDA and CDR2 as SQIVND (reference sequence). CDR3 sequence (DNA): TGTGCCAGTAGGCCCGGGGGACAGGGGAATGGCTACACCTTC. Its translation: CASRPGGQGNGYTF.

The V call is TRBV7-2, the J call TRBJ2-5; 8 nucleotides match TRBD1. The CDR3 covers 16 residues. The germline V gene has CDR1 SGHTA and CDR2 FQGNSA. J was trimmed by 2 bases and V by 6 bases; bases with no gene match: 11. The CDR3 is CASSQRTGKGQETQYF. CDR3 in DNA: TGTGCCAGCAGTCAAAGGACAGGGAAGGGGCAAGAGACCCAGTACTTC.

This sequence joins TRBV30 and TRBJ1-4, with 9 bases that match TRBD1. The CDR3 spans 15 residues. V lost 2 bases and J lost 8; bases outside the gene matches: 9. The germline V gene has CDR1 GTSNPN and CDR2 SVGIG (reference sequence). The CDR3 bases are TGTGCCTGGAGTCTCCCGGGACAGGGACTCGAAAAACTGTTTTTT. Protein product: CAWSLPGQGLEKLFF. Using reference TRBV30 and TRBJ1-4 for the parts outside the CDR3, the full variable domain is SQTIHQWPATLVQPVGSPLSLECTVEGTSNPNLYWYRQAAGRGLQLLFYSVGIGQISSEVPQNLSASRPQDRQFILSSKKLLLSDSGFYLCAWSLPGQGLEKLFFGSGTQLSVL.

This clone has only a few counts. This chain links TRBV6-2 or TRBV6-3 with TRBJ2-3; D is tentatively TRBD1 or TRBD2 (5 bases each). The V end lost 6 bases, the J end lost 6 bases, and 13 bases lay between the germline ends. This CDR3 is built from 13 residues. Germline V gives CDR1 MNHEY, CDR2 SVGEGT. Written as DNA, the CDR3 is TGTGCCAGCAGCCGGGGTAAGGGGGATACGCAGTATTTT. It is translated as CASSRGKGDTQYF.

This chain links TRBV2 with TRBJ1-2; TRBD1 aligns across 12 bases. CDR1 SNHLY and CDR2 FYNNEI come from the germline V gene. The CDR3 sequence is 15 residues long. V trimming: 6 bases; J trimming: 4 bases; junction bases outside the gene matches: 6. CDR3 region: CASRPGQGASYGYTF. The CDR3 coding sequence is TGTGCCAGCAGACCGGGACAGGGGGCGTCCTATGGCTACACCTTC.

The CDR3 nucleotides are TGTGCCAGCAGTGGGTTCCAGGGGGCAGGAAGGCAGTACGTC. The encoded protein is CASSGFQGAGRQYV. The V call is TRBV25-1, the J call TRBJ2-7; 8 bases line up with TRBD1. The CDR3 totals 14 residues. V shed 4 bases and J 9 bases; nucleotides not matched to a gene: 11. Per the germline V gene, CDR1 is MGHDK and CDR2 is SYGVNS.

In this sample, this clone turned up once. J is TRBJ2-7 and V is TRBV10-1, with a tentative D call TRBD1 (6 bases). The CDR3 consists of 13 residues. The germline V gene encodes CDR1 WNHNN and CDR2 SYGVQD (reference sequence). The V and J ends lost 3 bases and 4 bases respectively, with 10 bases between them. The CDR3 region is CASSEGGPYEQYV. CDR3 in DNA: TGCGCCAGCAGTGAAGGGGGTCCTTACGAGCAGTACGTC.

This chain joins TRBV2 and TRBJ2-3; maybe TRBD1 (5 bases). The CDR3 totals 16 residues. Looked up from germline, CDR1 is SNHLY and CDR2 is FYNNEI. Trimming removed 6 bases from V and 0 bases from J, with 16 bases in between. The CDR3 spells CASSALGQTSTDTQYF. The CDR3 DNA sequence: TGTGCCAGCAGCGCCCTAGGACAAACTAGCACAGATACGCAGTATTTT.

The chain has TRBV7-9 and TRBJ2-2; D might be TRBD1 (6 bases). Looked up from germline, CDR1 is SEHNR and CDR2 is FQNEAQ (reference sequence). V was trimmed by 7 bases and J by 0 bases, leaving 18 bases between them. This CDR3 is built from 17 residues. The CDR3 sequence is CASTPPRQVANTGELFF. In DNA form, the CDR3 reads TGTGCCAGCACCCCCCCTCGACAGGTCGCGAACACCGGGGAGCTGTTTTTT.

The V and J genes are TRBV29-1 and TRBJ2-1; a weak D match, TRBD1 (5 bases). Trimming shortened V by 4 bases and J by 2 bases, and 9 bases separated the two germline ends. Per the germline V gene, CDR1 is SQVTM and CDR2 is ANQGSEA. This CDR3 is built from 13 residues. The CDR3 spells CSVVSRAYNEQFF. The CDR3 region has the DNA TGCAGCGTTGTGTCCAGGGCCTACAATGAGCAGTTCTTC.

The rearrangement links TRBV20-1 to TRBJ2-7; 7 bases fit TRBD2. CDR3 size: 11 residues. Trimming at V came to 3 bases and at J to 6 bases, leaving 2 bases not matched to a gene. Germline lookup yields CDR1 DFQATT and CDR2 SNEGSKA (reference sequence). The CDR3, as DNA: TGCAGTGCTAGCGGGGGGTTCGAGCAGTACGTC. Translated, it gives CSASGGFEQYV.

The chain recombines TRBV5-1 with TRBJ1-2, with no clear D. Trimming shortened V by 6 bases and J by 2 bases, and 14 bases separated the two germline ends. Germline assignment: CDR1 SGHRS and CDR2 YFSETQ. CDR3 length: 14 amino acids. CDR3 nucleotide sequence: TGCGCCAGCAAGGACGGGGTGTCCAACTATGGCTACACCTTC. The encoded protein is CASKDGVSNYGYTF. The whole variable domain, filled in from reference TRBV5-1 and TRBJ1-2, reads KAGVTQTPRYLIKTRGQQVTLSCSPISGHRSVSWYQQTPGQGLQFLFEYFSETQRNKGNFPGRFSGRQFSNSRSEMNVSTLELGDSALYLCASKDGVSNYGYTFGSGTRLTVV.

The chain employs TRBV5-1 and TRBJ2-3, with 12 nucleotides matching TRBD2. The germline gives CDR1 SGHRS, CDR2 YFSETQ. This CDR3 has 14 residues. The V segment lost 4 bases and the J segment 5 bases; nucleotides outside the gene matches: 2. This CDR3 reads CASSTGLAGDTQYF. The CDR3, as DNA: TGCGCCAGCAGCACGGGACTAGCGGGAGATACGCAGTATTTT.

The rearrangement uses TRBV3-1 (or the pseudogene TRBV3-2) and TRBJ1-1; D is undetermined. The CDR3 consists of 12 residues. The germline V gene has CDR1 LGHDT and CDR2 YNNKEL (reference sequence). Trimming removed 3 bases at V and 5 bases at J, with 7 bases between. The CDR3 DNA follows: TGTGCCAGCAGCCAGGCATCAACTGAAGCTTTCTTT. Translated, it gives CASSQASTEAFF.